One sample yielded the 18 T cell receptor beta chains listed below, sequenced in a study of tumor-infiltrating lymphocytes in primary liver carcinoma. Each 20-30 mg portion of unsorted bulk tissue served as the source for co-extraction of RNA and DNA. From 500 ng of total RNA, TCR beta-specific cDNA was reverse-transcribed using a constant-region primer. Slightly modified ARM-PCR, run as three nested multiplex PCR rounds, produced the TCR beta libraries. Investigators reported that the first two PCR rounds, at 10 cycles each, used TRBV1-TRBV30 forward primers with a C-beta reverse primer. TCRdb analysed the multiplex PCR reads with MiXCR anew, one entry per CDR3 protein. The repertoire has over 75,000 distinct CDR3 sequences, just over 65% of them found once; the top ten carry more than 25%. What was sequenced was tumor-adjacent normal liver tissue. These receptors were collected from a middle-aged man with primary liver carcinoma and hepatitis B virus infection.

The chain couples TRBV7-8 to TRBJ2-5, with D maybe TRBD1 (6 bases). The CDR3 has 12 amino acids. V lost 6 bases, J lost 1 base, and 6 bases lay in between. Germline V CDR1 and CDR2: SGHVS, FQNEAQ. The CDR3 region is CASRDSQETQYF. CDR3 in DNA: TGTGCCAGCAGGGACAGCCAAGAGACCCAGTACTTC.

As for this clonotype: A read error may be the cause here, since a much bigger clone is one base away. The gene calls are TRBV10-3 and TRBJ1-1; the D is unclear. V gave up 3 bases and J gave up 4 bases, with 6 bases separating them. Germline CDR1 reads ENHRY; CDR2 reads SYGVKD. The CDR3 is 12 amino acids. CDR3 bases: TGTGCCATCAGTGATCAGCGCACTGAAGCTTTCTTT. Translation gives CAISDQRTEAFF.

For this clonotype: It is likely a read error, because the conserved phenylalanine at the end of the CDR3 is missing. The V and J genes are TRBV4-1 and TRBJ2-1; D ambiguous. Germline lookup yields CDR1 MGHRA and CDR2 YSYEKL. Trimming left V 3 bases short and J 9 bases short, with 15 bases between. There are 14 residues in the CDR3. CDR3 loop: CASSHDPRGAEQFL. The CDR3 nucleotides are TGCGCCAGCAGCCATGATCCCCGTGGCGCTGAGCAGTTCCTC.

Worth noting for this clonotype: A read error may explain this, as a much larger clone is one base away. Since no conserved phenylalanine or tryptophan closes the CDR3, a read error is the likely cause. The chain uses TRBV7-8 and TRBJ2-3, with D possibly being TRBD2 (6 bases). The V and J ends lost 1 base and 2 bases respectively, with 19 bases between them. CDR3 length equals 18 residues. The V gene's germline CDR1 is SGHVS and CDR2 FQNEAQ. DNA for the CDR3: TGTGCCAGCAGCTTAGGCTGGGGGACTCCGGGGGACACAGATACGCAGTATTCT. Its translation is CASSLGWGTPGDTDTQYS.

This clonotype was observed many times. The gene calls are TRBV12-3 or TRBV12-4 and TRBJ2-7; D is undetermined. V lost 5 bases to trimming and J lost 0 bases, with 11 bases between them. The CDR3 sequence is 14 residues long. This chain's CDR3 is CASSTDGFSYEQYF. Written as DNA, the CDR3 is TGTGCCAGCAGTACCGACGGATTCTCCTACGAGCAGTACTTC.

This clonotype was recorded at least ten times. The rearrangement links TRBV7-8 to TRBJ2-2; 9 bases fit TRBD2. V dropped 2 bases and J dropped 8; count of bases not matched to a gene: 6. Germline values: CDR1 SGHVS, CDR2 FQNEAQ. The length of the CDR3 is 15 residues. CDR3 DNA sequence: TGTGCCAGCAGCTTATTGCCTAGCGGGACAGGGGAGCTGTTTTTT. This gives the protein CASSLLPSGTGELFF.

This clonotype was recorded a few times. The gene calls are TRBV5-1 and TRBJ2-7; weak D call: TRBD2 (6 bases). The CDR3 is 14 amino acids. Trimming shortened V by 1 base and J by 7 bases, and 15 bases separated the two germline ends. The V gene's germline CDR1 is SGHRS and CDR2 YFSETQ. DNA of the CDR3: TGCGCCAGCAGCTTGTCGGGAGCCGTAGGGGAGCAGTACTTC. It specifies CASSLSGAVGEQYF. The entire variable domain, with the rest obtained from reference TRBV5-1 and TRBJ2-7, is as follows: KAGVTQTPRYLIKTRGQQVTLSCSPISGHRSVSWYQQTPGQGLQFLFEYFSETQRNKGNFPGRFSGRQFSNSRSEMNVSTLELGDSALYLCASSLSGAVGEQYFGPGTRLTVT.

V gene TRBV7-8 combines with J gene TRBJ2-5; a weak D match, TRBD1 (6 bases). The V and J ends lost 5 bases and 4 bases respectively, with 20 bases between them. Germline V lookup: CDR1 SGHVS, CDR2 FQNEAQ. CDR3 length: 16 residues. The chain's CDR3 is CASSLDPGQILETQYF. DNA for the CDR3: TGTGCCAGCAGCCTAGACCCGGGACAAATATTAGAGACCCAGTACTTC. The full variable domain, in which reference TRBV7-8 and TRBJ2-5 provide the parts outside the CDR3, is GAGVSQSPRYKVAKRGQDVALRCDPISGHVSLFWYQQALGQGPEFLTYFQNEAQLDKSGLPSDRFFAERPEGSVSTLKIQRTQQEDSAVYLCASSLDPGQILETQYFGPGTRLLVL.

This clonotype has only a few counts. The chain links TRBV2 to TRBJ1-4; D is possibly TRBD1 (6 bases). Per germline, CDR1 SNHLY and CDR2 FYNNEI. The CDR3 has 14 amino acids. Trimming stripped 4 bases from V and 3 bases from J, with 9 bases between. In nucleotides, the CDR3 is TGTGCCAGCAGTGTGGGACAAGCTAATGAAAAACTGTTTTTT. Amino acid sequence: CASSVGQANEKLFF.

This clonotype was picked up a small number of times. With a much larger clone just one base away, this may be a read error. V and J are TRBV29-1 and TRBJ1-4; a weak D match, TRBD1 (5 bases). The germline V gene has CDR1 SQVTM and CDR2 ANQGSEA. The germline V and J ends were trimmed by 6 bases and 4 bases, with 12 bases remaining between them. The length of the CDR3 is 13 residues. The CDR3: CSVQQENNEKLFF. The CDR3, as DNA: TGCAGCGTCCAACAGGAGAATAATGAAAAACTGTTTTTT.

Concerning this clonotype itself: Because it lacks the conserved phenylalanine or tryptophan at the end, this CDR3 is likely a read error. No DNA is shown, since the ends of the CDR3 on it are uncertain; the CDR3 is the one TCRdb lists. The chain's CDR3 is CASSQVWDRGELYGYIL. The chain carries TRBV4-1 and TRBJ1-2; the table gives TRBD1 as D, unverified against the DNA. CDR1 is MGHRA and CDR2 is YSYEKL in the germline V gene. The CDR3 has 17 amino acids, counting both end residues.

Regarding this clonotype: Possible read error: a much larger clone is one base away. The chain uses TRBV5-6 and TRBJ2-7; D call uncertain. The CDR3 is made up of 12 amino acids. Per the germline V gene, CDR1 is SGHDT and CDR2 is YYEEEE. This chain's CDR3 is CASSSYSYKQYF. Here the CDR3 DNA reads TGTGCCAGCAGTTCATATTCCTACAAGCAGTACTTC.

V and J are TRBV14 and TRBJ2-1; no firm D call. The CDR3 runs to 12 residues. The V gene lost 7 bases and the J gene lost 7 bases, with 11 bases spanning the gap. Per germline, CDR1 SGHDN and CDR2 FVKESK. CDR3 coding DNA: TGTGCCAGCACGGCTGGCTGTAATGAGCAGTTCTTC. Amino acid sequence: CASTAGCNEQFF.

Comments on this clonotype: A much larger clone differs by one base, so this may be a read error. This rearrangement joins TRBV14 to TRBJ2-1, with 7 positions matching TRBD1. This CDR3 is built from 15 residues. The J segment lost 8 bases and the V segment lost 5 bases, leaving 12 bases of the junction unmatched. Germline V gene lookup returns CDR1 SGHDN and CDR2 FVKESK. The CDR3 DNA reads TGTGCCAGCAGCTTGATCCTGAGAGGGGGCGATGAGCAGTTCTTC. This translates into CASSLILRGGDEQFF.

In this sample, this clonotype turned up many times. This sequence joins TRBV7-8 and TRBJ2-7; 9 nucleotides agree with TRBD1. The germline V gene has CDR1 SGHVS and CDR2 FQNEAQ. V lost 8 bases and J lost 4; bases outside the gene matches: 12. The CDR3 is made up of 15 amino acids. The chain's CDR3 is CASLPRGGQGYEQYF. CDR3 nucleotide sequence: TGTGCCAGCCTACCCCGCGGGGGACAGGGTTACGAGCAGTACTTC.

Points on this clonotype: A much larger clone differs from this one at a single base, so this may be a read error. V gene TRBV7-8 combines with J gene TRBJ2-7, with TRBD2 identical over 7 bases. The length of the CDR3 is 16 residues. CDR1 is SGHVS and CDR2 is FQNEAQ in the germline V gene. CDR3 amino acids: CVSAPLRGENSLEQYF. The CDR3 DNA sequence: TGTGTCAGCGCCCCTCTACGGGGGGAGAACTCTCTCGAGCAGTACTTC.

This clonotype appeared many times. The rearrangement joins TRBV5-6 to TRBJ2-1; tentatively, D is TRBD1 (6 bases). V was pared by 3 bases and J by 8 bases, with 15 bases between. Germline CDR1 is SGHDT and CDR2 is YYEEEE. The CDR3 spans 14 residues. In DNA, the CDR3 is TGTGCCAGCAGCTGGGGGCATGGTGGGGATGAGCAGTTCTTC. Translation gives CASSWGHGGDEQFF.

In the case of this clonotype: Possible read error: a much larger clone is one base away. The DNA for the CDR3 is TGCAGCGCTGGGGACAGGGGGTACGAGCAGTACTTC. Translating it yields CSAGDRGYEQYF. This chain joins TRBV29-1 and TRBJ2-7, with 11 bases that match TRBD1. The germline gives CDR1 SQVTM, CDR2 ANQGSEA. After removal of 7 bases from V and 4 bases from J, the junction contained 3 bases not matched to a gene. There are 12 residues in the CDR3.